The entry below describes one T cell receptor (beta chain). The method was immunoSEQ multiplex PCR; TCRdb's version includes in-frame clones alone and lacks a portion of them. The data show approximately 94,000 clones, with less than 90% seen just once and around 1.1% held by the top ten. The data stem from a study of OX40 agonist ivuxolimab in advanced cancers. The CDR3 is 13 residues long. The germline gives CDR1 MNHNY, CDR2 SVGAGI (reference sequence). V lost 4 bases and J 1 base, leaving 7 bases between the germline ends. The sample consisted of CD4+ or CD8+ T cells sorted from blood, taken in a trial of the OX40 agonist ivuxolimab. The sequence was obtained from an adult with an advanced solid tumor such as melanoma, head and neck, liver or kidney cancer. The V and J genes are TRBV6-6 and TRBJ1-1; the D is unclear. The DNA for the CDR3 is TGTGCCAGCAGTTTGTTCACGAACACTGAAGCTTTCTTT. It codes for CASSLFTNTEAFF.